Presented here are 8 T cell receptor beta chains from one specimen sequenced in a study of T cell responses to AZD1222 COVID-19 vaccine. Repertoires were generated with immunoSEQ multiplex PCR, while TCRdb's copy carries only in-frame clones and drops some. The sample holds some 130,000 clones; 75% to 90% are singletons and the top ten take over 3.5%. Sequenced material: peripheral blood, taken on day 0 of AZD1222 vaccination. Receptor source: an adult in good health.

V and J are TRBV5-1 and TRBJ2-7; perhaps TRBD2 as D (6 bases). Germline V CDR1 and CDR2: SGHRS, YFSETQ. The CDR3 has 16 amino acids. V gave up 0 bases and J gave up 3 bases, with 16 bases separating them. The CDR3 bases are TGCGCCAGCAGCTTGGCCGAATCGGGACTCAGCTACGAGCAGTACTTC. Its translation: CASSLAESGLSYEQYF. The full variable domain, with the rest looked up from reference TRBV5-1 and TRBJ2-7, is KAGVTQTPRYLIKTRGQQVTLSCSPISGHRSVSWYQQTPGQGLQFLFEYFSETQRNKGNFPGRFSGRQFSNSRSEMNVSTLELGDSALYLCASSLAESGLSYEQYFGPGTRLTVT.

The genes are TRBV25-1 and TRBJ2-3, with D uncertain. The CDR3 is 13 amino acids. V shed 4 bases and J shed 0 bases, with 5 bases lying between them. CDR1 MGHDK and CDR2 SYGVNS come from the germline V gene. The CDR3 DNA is TGTGCCAGCAGTGTCCAGAGCACAGATACGCAGTATTTT. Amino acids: CASSVQSTDTQYF.

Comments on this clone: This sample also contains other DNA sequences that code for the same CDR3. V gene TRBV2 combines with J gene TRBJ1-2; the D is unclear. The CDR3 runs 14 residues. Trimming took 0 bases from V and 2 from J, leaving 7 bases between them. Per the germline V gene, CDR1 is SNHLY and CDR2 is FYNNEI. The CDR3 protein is CASSEAGGNYGYTF. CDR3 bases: TGTGCCAGCAGTGAAGCAGGAGGGAACTATGGCTACACCTTC.

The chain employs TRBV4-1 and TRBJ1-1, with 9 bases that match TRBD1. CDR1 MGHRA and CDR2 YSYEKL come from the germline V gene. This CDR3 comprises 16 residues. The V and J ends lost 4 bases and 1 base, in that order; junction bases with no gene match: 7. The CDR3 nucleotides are TGCGCCAGCAGCCGTCTGGACAGGGGTAAGAACACTGAAGCTTTCTTT. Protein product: CASSRLDRGKNTEAFF.

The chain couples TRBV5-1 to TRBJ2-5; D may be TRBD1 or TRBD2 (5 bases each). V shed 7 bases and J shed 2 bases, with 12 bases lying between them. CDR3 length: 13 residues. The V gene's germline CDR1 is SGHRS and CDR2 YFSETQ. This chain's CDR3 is CASGGQKQETQYF. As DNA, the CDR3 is TGCGCCAGCGGAGGACAAAAACAAGAGACCCAGTACTTC.

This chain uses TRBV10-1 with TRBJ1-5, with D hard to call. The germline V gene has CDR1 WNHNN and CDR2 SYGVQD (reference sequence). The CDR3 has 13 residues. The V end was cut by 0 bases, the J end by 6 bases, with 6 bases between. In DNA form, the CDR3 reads TGCGCCAGCAGTGAGTCGAGGAGTCAGCCCCAGCATTTT. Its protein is CASSESRSQPQHF.

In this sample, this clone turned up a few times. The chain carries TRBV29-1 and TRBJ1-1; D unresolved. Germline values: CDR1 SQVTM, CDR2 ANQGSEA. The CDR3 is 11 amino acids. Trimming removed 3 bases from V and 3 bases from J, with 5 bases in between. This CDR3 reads CSVDQDTEAFF. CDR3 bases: TGCAGCGTTGATCAGGACACTGAAGCTTTCTTT.

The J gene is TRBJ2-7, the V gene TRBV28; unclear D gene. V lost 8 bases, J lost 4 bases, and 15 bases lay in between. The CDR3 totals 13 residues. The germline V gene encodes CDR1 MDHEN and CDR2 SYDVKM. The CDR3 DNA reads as TGTGCCAGCTTCCGACAACAGCCTTACGAGCAGTACTTC. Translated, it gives CASFRQQPYEQYF. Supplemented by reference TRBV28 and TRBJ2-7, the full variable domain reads DVKVTQSSRYLVKRTGEKVFLECVQDMDHENMFWYRQDPGLGLRLIYFSYDVKMKEKGDIPEGYSVSREKKERFSLILESASTNQTSMYLCASFRQQPYEQYFGPGTRLTVT.